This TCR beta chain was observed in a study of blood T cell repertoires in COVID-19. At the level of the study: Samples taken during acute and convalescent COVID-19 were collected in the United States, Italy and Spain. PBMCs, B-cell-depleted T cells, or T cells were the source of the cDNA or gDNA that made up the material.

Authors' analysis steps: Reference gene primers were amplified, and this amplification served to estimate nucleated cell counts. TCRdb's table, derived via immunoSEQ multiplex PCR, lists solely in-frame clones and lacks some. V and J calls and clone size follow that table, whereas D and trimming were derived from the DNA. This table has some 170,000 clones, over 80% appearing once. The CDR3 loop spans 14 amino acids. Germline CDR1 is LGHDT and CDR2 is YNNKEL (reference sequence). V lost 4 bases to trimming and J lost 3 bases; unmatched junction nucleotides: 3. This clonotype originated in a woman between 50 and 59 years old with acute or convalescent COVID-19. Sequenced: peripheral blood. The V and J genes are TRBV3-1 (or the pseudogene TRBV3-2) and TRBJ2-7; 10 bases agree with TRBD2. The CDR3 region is CASSRGLANYEQYF. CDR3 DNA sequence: TGTGCCAGCAGCCGGGGACTAGCGAACTACGAGCAGTACTTC.